The next 7 T cell receptor beta chains were all read from a single sample in a study of T cell repertoires in cytomegalovirus infection. TCRdb recomputed calls from the reads with MiXCR, one row per CDR3 protein. The sample includes about 260,000 distinct CDR3 sequences, around 13% of them seen just once. The sample comprised PBMCs. Every receptor here comes from a human donor in good health (CMV status not recorded). Some clones in this sample may be carry-over from other donors' samples.

The chain carries TRBV12-3 or TRBV12-4 and TRBJ2-3, with D tentatively TRBD2 (6 bases). The CDR3 is made up of 12 amino acids. Trimming removed 5 bases at V and 8 bases at J, with 11 bases between. The CDR3, as DNA: TGTGCCAGCAGTCCCGGGACTTTTACGCAGTATTTT. Its protein product is CASSPGTFTQYF.

This clonotype was observed many times. The chain links TRBV7-3 to TRBJ2-2; D remains ambiguous. Deletions cut 0 bases from V and 1 base from J, with 3 bases between. Germline loops: CDR1 SGHTA, CDR2 FQGTGA. The CDR3 extends over 14 amino acids. CDR3 in amino acids: CASSLTRNTGELFF. The CDR3 coding sequence is TGTGCCAGCAGCTTAACCAGGAACACCGGGGAGCTGTTTTTT. Supplemented by reference TRBV7-3 and TRBJ2-2, the full variable domain reads GAGVSQTPSNKVTEKGKYVELRCDPISGHTALYWYRQSLGQGPEFLIYFQGTGAADDSGLPNDRFFAVRPEGSVSTLKIQRTERGDSAVYLCASSLTRNTGELFFGEGSRLTVL.

This clonotype was found many times. The chain carries TRBV7-9 and TRBJ1-1; D call uncertain. Between the trimmed V and J ends, which lost 11 bases and 6 bases, there was a span of 13 bases. The CDR3 covers 11 residues. Looked up from germline, CDR1 is SEHNR and CDR2 is FQNEAQ (reference sequence). Here the CDR3 DNA reads TGTGCCGCTGAACCGGGCTCTGAAGCTTTCTTT. Translation gives CAAEPGSEAFF. The full variable domain, completed using reference TRBV7-9 and TRBJ1-1, is DTGVSQNPRHKITKRGQNVTFRCDPISEHNRLYWYRQTLGQGPEFLTYFQNEAQLEKSRLLSDRFSAERPKGSFSTLEIQRTEQGDSAMYLCAAEPGSEAFFGQGTRLTVV.

The count of this clonotype is one. The V gene is TRBV2, the J gene TRBJ1-2; 7 bases are shared with TRBD1. The germline V gene encodes CDR1 SNHLY and CDR2 FYNNEI. The trim removed 6 bases at V and 8 bases at J, leaving 6 bases unmatched. The CDR3 spans 12 residues. CDR3 residues: CASRTTGFGYTF. CDR3 nucleotide sequence: TGTGCCAGCAGAACGACAGGGTTCGGCTACACCTTC.

Only a few counts were recorded for this clonotype. This chain uses TRBV4-1 with TRBJ2-7, with 8 bases matching TRBD1. V lost 3 bases and J lost 2; bases outside the gene matches: 15. CDR3 size: 18 residues. CDR1 is MGHRA and CDR2 is YSYEKL in the germline V gene. The CDR3 spells CASSQHTAPGQVAYEQYF. In nucleotides, the CDR3 is TGCGCCAGCAGCCAGCATACCGCCCCGGGACAGGTAGCCTACGAGCAGTACTTC.

This clonotype was picked up many times. The J gene is TRBJ2-5, the V gene TRBV27; D ambiguous. The CDR3 has 12 amino acids. The germline CDR1 and CDR2 sequences are MNHEY and SMNVEV (reference sequence). Trimming removed 2 bases at V and 4 bases at J, with 5 bases between. The CDR3 loop is CASSLLLETQYF. In DNA, the CDR3 is TGTGCCAGCAGTTTACTACTAGAGACCCAGTACTTC.

This clonotype was observed many times. This sequence joins TRBV7-2 and TRBJ2-3; D is possibly TRBD2 (5 bases). Trimming stripped 2 bases from V and 2 bases from J, with 11 bases between. The CDR3 is made up of 15 amino acids. Germline CDR1 SGHTA, CDR2 FQGNSA. The CDR3 region has the DNA TGTGCCAGCAGCTTAAGGCGGGCTTCCACAGATACGCAGTATTTT. Its protein is CASSLRRASTDTQYF.